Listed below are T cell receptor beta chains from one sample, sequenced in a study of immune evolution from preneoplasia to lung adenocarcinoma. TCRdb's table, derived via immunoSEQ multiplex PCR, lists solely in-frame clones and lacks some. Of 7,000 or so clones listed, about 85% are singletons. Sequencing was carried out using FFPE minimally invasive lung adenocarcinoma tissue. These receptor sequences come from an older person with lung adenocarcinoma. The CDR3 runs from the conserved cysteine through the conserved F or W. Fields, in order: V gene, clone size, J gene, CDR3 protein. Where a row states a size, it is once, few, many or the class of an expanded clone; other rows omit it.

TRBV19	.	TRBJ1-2	CASMGQGVDGYTF
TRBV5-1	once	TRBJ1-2	CASSFDRALGRGYTF
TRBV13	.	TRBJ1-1	CASSLQGQLNTEAFF
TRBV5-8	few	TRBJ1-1	CASSLGRGLTEAFF
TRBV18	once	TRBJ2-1	CASSPQVGRYNEQFF
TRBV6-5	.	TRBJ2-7	CASSGQGGSYEQYF
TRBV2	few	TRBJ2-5	CASSGSAQETQYF
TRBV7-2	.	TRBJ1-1	CASSPVPGPRFVTEAFF
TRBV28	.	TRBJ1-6	CASSHRSSYNSPLHF
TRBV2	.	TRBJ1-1	CASSESATFNTEAFF
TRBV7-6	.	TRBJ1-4	CASSPQGREKLFF
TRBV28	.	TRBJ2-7	CASSWTYPVGSEQYF
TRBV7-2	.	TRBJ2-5	CASSRDVRQETQYF
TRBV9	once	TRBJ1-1	CASGARGEAFF
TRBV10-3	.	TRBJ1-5	CAISVGGGDNQPQHF
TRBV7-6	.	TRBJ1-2	CASSLVSGVGYTF
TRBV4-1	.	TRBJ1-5	CASSHYRDKNQPQHF
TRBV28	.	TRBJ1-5	CASSSPDRRNQPQHF
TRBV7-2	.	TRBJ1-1	CASSLRLGGNTEAFF
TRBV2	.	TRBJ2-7	CATQRLVRGEQYF
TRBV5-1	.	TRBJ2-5	CASSFGETQYF
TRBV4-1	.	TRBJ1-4	CASSQEGGRTLPNEKLFF
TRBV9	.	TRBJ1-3	CASSVEASGNTIYF
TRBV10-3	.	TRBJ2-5	CAISGDRETQYF
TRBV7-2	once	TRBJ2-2	CASSLVRLSTGELFF
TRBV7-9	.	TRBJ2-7	CASSLHSGASYEQYF
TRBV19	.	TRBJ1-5	CASSRPLRDQPQHF
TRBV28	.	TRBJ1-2	CASRPGPYGYTF
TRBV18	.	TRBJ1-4	CASSPGGGNNEKLFF
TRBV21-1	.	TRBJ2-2	CASSNRRGGNTGELFF
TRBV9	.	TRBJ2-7	CASSETGRSYEQYF
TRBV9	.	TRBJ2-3	CASSGSDTQYF
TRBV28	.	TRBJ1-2	CASSLGDKRNYGYTF
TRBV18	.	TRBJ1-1	CASSRGTSVEVFF
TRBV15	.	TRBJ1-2	CATSRGTDYGYTF
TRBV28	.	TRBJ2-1	CASRPDLAGVVDEQFF
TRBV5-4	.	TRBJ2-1	CASSPDLSSSYNEQFF
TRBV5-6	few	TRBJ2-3	CASSIGRTDTQYF
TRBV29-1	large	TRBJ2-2	CSVESGQERGDTGELFF
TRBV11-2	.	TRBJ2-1	CASSPRTGNYNEQFF
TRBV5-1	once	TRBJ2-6	CASSLGTSGAYSGANVLTF
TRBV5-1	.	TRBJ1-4	CASSLGTTPMGEKLFF
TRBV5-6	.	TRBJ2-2	CASSFRLAGKIGELFF
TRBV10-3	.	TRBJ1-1	CASLSNTEAFF
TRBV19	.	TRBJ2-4	CASSTAKGIQYF
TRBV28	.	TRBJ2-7	CASQGGSWEQYF
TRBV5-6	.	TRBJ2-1	CASSFSGGVGSSYNEQFF
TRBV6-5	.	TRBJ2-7	CASAGRVNGEQYF
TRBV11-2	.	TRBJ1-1	CASSPQGWVTEAFF
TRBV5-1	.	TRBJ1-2	CASSLVDTGYGYTF
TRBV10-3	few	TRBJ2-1	CAISESGLAASYNEQFF
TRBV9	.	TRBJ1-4	CASSVVGQANEKLFF
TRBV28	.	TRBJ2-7	CASSLFTGANGHPYEQYF